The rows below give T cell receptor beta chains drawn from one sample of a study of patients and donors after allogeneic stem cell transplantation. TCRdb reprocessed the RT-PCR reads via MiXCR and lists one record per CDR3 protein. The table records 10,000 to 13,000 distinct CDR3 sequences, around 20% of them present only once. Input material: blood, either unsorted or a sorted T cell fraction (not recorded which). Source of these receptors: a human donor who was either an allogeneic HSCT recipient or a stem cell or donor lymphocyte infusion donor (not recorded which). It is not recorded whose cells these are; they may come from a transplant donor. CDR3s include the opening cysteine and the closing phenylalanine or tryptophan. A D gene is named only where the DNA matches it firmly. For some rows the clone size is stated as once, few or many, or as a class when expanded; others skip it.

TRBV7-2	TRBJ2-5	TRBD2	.	CASSPVRDSGQQETQYF	TGTGCCAGCAGCCCGGTTCGAGATAGCGGGCAGCAAGAGACCCAGTACTTC
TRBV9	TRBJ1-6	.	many	CASSPRGGGNSPLHF	TGTGCCAGCAGCCCTCGCGGTGGCGGAAATTCACCCCTCCACTTT
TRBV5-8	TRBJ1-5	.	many	CASSPRMSNVDQPQHF	TGTGCCAGCAGCCCCCGAATGAGTAATGTGGATCAGCCCCAGCATTTT
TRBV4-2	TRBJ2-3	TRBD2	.	CASSATGTSGADTQYF	TGTGCCAGCAGCGCAACCGGGACTAGCGGGGCAGATACGCAGTATTTT
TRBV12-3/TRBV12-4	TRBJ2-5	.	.	CASSSLGGQETQYF	TGTGCCAGCAGTTCCTTAGGGGGCCAAGAGACCCAGTACTTC
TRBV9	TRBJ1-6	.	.	CASSVDPTQGGSPLHF	TGTGCCAGCAGCGTGGACCCTACACAGGGTGGCTCACCCCTCCACTTT
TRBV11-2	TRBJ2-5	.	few	CASSTRAGSVGTQYF	TGTGCCAGCAGCACCCGGGCGGGGTCCGTAGGGACCCAGTACTTC
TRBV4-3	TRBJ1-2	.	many	CASSHRAFRYGYTF	TGCGCCAGCAGCCACCGGGCCTTTCGCTATGGCTACACCTTC
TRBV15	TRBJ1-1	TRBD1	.	CATSSRDRGRTEAFF	TGTGCCACCAGCAGCCGGGACAGGGGGCGGACTGAAGCTTTCTTT
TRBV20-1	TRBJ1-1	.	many	CSARRGIAEAFF	TGCAGTGCTAGACGGGGGATCGCTGAAGCTTTCTTT
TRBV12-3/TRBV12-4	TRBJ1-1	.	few	CASSLGGVMGTEAFF	TGTGCCAGCAGTTTAGGGGGCGTAATGGGCACTGAAGCTTTCTTT
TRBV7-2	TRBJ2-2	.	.	CASSLYDQSGELFF	TGTGCCAGCAGCTTGTATGATCAATCCGGGGAGCTGTTTTTT
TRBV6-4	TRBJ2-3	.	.	CASSDRTSTDTQYF	TGTGCCAGCAGTGACCGAACGAGCACAGATACGCAGTATTTT
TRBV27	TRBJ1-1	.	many	CASSWQPNTEAFF	TGTGCCAGCAGTTGGCAGCCGAACACTGAAGCTTTCTTT
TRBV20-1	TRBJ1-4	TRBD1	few	CSARGTGNEKLFF	TGCAGTGCTAGGGGGACAGGCAATGAAAAACTGTTTTTT
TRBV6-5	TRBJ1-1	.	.	CASSRGGDTEAFF	TGTGCCAGCAGCCGGGGGGGGGACACTGAAGCTTTCTTT
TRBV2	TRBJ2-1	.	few	CASSVLYRGPPNEQFF	TGTGCCAGCAGTGTCCTCTACCGGGGACCACCCAATGAGCAGTTCTTC
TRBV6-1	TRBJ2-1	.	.	CASSEDAGGAKQFF	TGTGCCAGCAGTGAAGACGCTGGGGGGGCGAAGCAGTTCTTC
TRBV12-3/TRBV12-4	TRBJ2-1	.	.	CASTRSSPRNEQFF	TGTGCCAGCACTCGGTCTTCGCCCCGGAATGAGCAGTTCTTC
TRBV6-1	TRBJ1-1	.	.	CASSPPAGVGNTEAFF	TGTGCCAGCAGTCCTCCGGCAGGGGTGGGGAACACTGAAGCTTTCTTT
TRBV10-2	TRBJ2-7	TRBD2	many	CASKTSGGVEQYF	TGCGCCAGCAAGACTAGCGGGGGGGTCGAGCAGTACTTC
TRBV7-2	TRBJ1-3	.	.	CASSFDRPRAGNTIYF	TGTGCCAGCAGCTTCGACAGGCCTCGCGCGGGAAACACCATATATTTT
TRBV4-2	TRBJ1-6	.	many	CASSQGRQSYNSPLHF	TGTGCCAGCAGCCAAGGACGACAGAGCTATAATTCACCCCTCCACTTT
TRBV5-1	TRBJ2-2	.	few	CASSGAGSQENTIDPNTGELFF	TGCGCCAGCAGCGGAGCCGGTAGCCAGGAGAACACAATAGACCCGAACACCGGGGAGCTGTTTTTT
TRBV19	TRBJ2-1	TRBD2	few	CASSIAGGPNEQFF	TGTGCCAGTAGTATTGCGGGGGGGCCAAATGAGCAGTTCTTC
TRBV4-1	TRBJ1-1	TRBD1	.	CASSHPKGARGTEAFF	TGCGCCAGCAGCCATCCCAAGGGGGCTAGGGGCACTGAAGCTTTCTTT